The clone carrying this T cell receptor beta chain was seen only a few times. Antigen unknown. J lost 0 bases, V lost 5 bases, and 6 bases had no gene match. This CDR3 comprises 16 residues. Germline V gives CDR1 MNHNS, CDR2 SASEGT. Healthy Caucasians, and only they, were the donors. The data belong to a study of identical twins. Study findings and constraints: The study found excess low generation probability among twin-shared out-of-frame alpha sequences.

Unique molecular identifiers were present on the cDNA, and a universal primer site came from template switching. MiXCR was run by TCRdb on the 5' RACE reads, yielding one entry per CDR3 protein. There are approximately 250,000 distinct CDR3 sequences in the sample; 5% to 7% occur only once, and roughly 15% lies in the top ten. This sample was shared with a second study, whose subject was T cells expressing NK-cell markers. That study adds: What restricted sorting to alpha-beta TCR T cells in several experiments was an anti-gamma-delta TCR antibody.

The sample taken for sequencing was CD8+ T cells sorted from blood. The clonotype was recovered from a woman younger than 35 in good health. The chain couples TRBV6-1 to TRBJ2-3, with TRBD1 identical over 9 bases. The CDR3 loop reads CASSLHRGPSTDTQYF. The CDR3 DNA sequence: TGTGCCAGCAGTCTTCACAGGGGGCCTAGCACAGATACGCAGTATTTT.